This T cell receptor beta chain appears in the sequencing data of a study of blood T cell repertoires in COVID-19 (dated by TCRdb to the early 2020s). Study-wide context: Samples from collaborators originated in the United States, Italy and Spain and spanned both the acute and convalescent phases of COVID-19. The samples were drawn from two sources: the first 160 participants of the ongoing ImmuneRACE study, and 1,200 or so subjects contributed by 6 global collaborators. Subjects who had been exposed to COVID-19, were actively infected with it, or had recovered from it provided the deeply sampled blood TCRbeta repertoires that made up the dataset. The repertoires were made available in a free public database intended to serve as a resource for research on the immune response to SARS-CoV-2. The material from the prospective study consisted of cDNA or gDNA derived from T cells, B-cell-depleted T cells, or PBMCs. Where available, HLA class I and class II types were obtained from metadata supplied by the sample provider rather than from assay-based typing. A de-identified subject ID, COVID-19 status, age in years and sex were almost always included in the sample metadata.

Measured from the cysteine to the phenylalanine, the CDR3 is 17 residues long. The sequence is cut down to CDR3 DNA, 51 bases in frame from base 1. V sheds 0 bases and J sheds 0 bases, leaving 12 bases between their ends. For CDR1 and CDR2, the germline V gene lists SGHDT and YYEEEE. Summary of the overall study and its limitations: Clinical and demographic metadata were provided uncurated, with the amount varying by source and participant.

Whole blood was collected in K2EDTA tubes by collaborating institutions according to the institutions' own protocols. For TCRbeta analysis, collaborators shipped samples as frozen whole blood, isolated PBMCs, or DNA extracted from either of those sample types. Remarks on this clone: Its antigen is still unknown. No quality values exist for individual bases; no much larger clone is one base distant.

TCRbeta CDR3 regions were amplified from genomic DNA by means of the immunoSEQ Assay, a bias-controlled multiplex PCR. The original methods were these. The number of nucleated cells in each sample was estimated by amplification of reference gene primers within the assay. To quantify the absolute abundance of each unique TCRbeta CDR3 rearrangement, sequence reads were collapsed and filtered. For each sample, productive Simpson clonality was calculated by taking the square root of Simpson's diversity index across productive rearrangements. Here the immuneACCESS table is served through TCRdb, limited to in-frame sequences with V and J called. Missing clones are a known gap in these copies; in checked studies unresolved V genes cover under half, and the rest lacks a known reason. D and trimming come from the DNA, and the V and J calls and clone size come from that table. The sample table records about 59,000 clones; about nine tenths of these occur just once. The top ten clones comprise 15% to 20% of the sample.

Here the chain combines TRBV5-6 and TRBJ2-2; the D region possibly corresponds to TRBD2 (6 bases align). The sequenced sample was peripheral blood. The origin of this receptor is a man older than 75 with acute or convalescent COVID-19. The CDR3 protein: CASSLAGAGTNTGELFF. The sequenced DNA: TGTGCCAGCAGCTTGGCCGGCGCGGGGACGAACACCGGGGAGCTGTTTTTT.